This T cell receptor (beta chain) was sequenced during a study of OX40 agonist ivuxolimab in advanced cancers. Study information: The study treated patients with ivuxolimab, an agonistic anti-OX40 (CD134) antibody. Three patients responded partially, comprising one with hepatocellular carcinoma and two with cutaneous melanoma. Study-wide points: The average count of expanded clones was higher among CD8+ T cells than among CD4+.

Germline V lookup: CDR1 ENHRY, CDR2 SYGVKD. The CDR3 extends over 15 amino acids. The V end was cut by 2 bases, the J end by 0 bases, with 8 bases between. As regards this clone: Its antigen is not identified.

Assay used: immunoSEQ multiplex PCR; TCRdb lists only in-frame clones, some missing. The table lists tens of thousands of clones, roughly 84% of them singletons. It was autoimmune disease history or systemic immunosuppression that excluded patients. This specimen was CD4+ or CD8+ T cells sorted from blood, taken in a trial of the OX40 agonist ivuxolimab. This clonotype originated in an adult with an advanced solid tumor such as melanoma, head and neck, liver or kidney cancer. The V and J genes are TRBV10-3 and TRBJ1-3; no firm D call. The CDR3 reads CAISEGRNSGNTIYF. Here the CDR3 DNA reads TGTGCCATCAGTGAGGGACGGAACTCTGGAAACACCATATATTTT.